In its sample, the clone carrying this T cell receptor beta chain was seen many times. Its target is unknown. This specimen belongs to a study of T-cell reconstitution after alpha-beta-depleted transplantation in children. Unique molecular identifiers were incorporated when the TCRbeta library was constructed. TCRdb ran MiXCR on the PCR reads and lists one entry per CDR3 protein. The sample shows roughly 250,000 distinct CDR3 sequences, 6.5% to 10% of them seen only once. General study findings and limits: Expanded graft clones, several hundred of them, were reportedly the source of alpha-beta T cells about two months after transplant. At the one-year point after transplant, T-cell counts and TCRbeta diversity were found to come mostly from T cells that had been newly produced. Several patients had high TCRbeta diversity at day 60; it came from surviving recipient T cells and thymic progenitors.

The CDR3 runs 14 residues. Trimming removed 1 base at V and 6 bases at J, with 10 bases between. The source material was PBMCs, mostly from graft donor cells, sampled 180 days after TCRalphabeta/CD19-depleted stem cell transplant. This receptor was taken from a male patient younger than 18 who had a stem cell transplant for acute lymphoblastic leukemia, so the T cells may come from the graft donor. V is TRBV12-3 or TRBV12-4 and J is TRBJ2-1, with D possibly being TRBD2 (6 bases). CDR3 residues: CASSLELASNEQFF. CDR3 nucleotides: TGTGCCAGCAGTTTAGAACTAGCCTCCAATGAGCAGTTCTTC.